Here is one T cell receptor (beta chain) with its context. The data were produced by immunoSEQ multiplex PCR, yet TCRdb's version contains in-frame clones alone and is incomplete. The table lists approximately 500,000 clones, approximately 89% of them singletons. This specimen belongs to a study of blood T cell repertoires in COVID-19. Study background: Sites across the United States, Italy and Spain contributed samples from acute and convalescent COVID-19.

The V gene's germline CDR1 is SEHNR and CDR2 FQNEAQ (reference sequence). V dropped 5 bases and J dropped 1 base, with 9 bases sitting between them. This CDR3 is built from 14 residues. This TCR came from a man between 18 and 29 years old with COVID-19, enrolled during active disease. The sample taken for sequencing was peripheral blood. The chain has TRBV7-9 and TRBJ2-1; tentatively, D is TRBD2 (6 bases). CDR3 in amino acids: CASSIGTSYNEQFF. In DNA, the CDR3 is TGTGCCAGCAGCATCGGGACTTCCTACAATGAGCAGTTCTTC.